Reported below is one T cell receptor (beta chain). Antigen specificity is unknown. The germline gives CDR1 LGHNA, CDR2 YSLEER. The CDR3 consists of 15 residues. V gave up 1 base and J gave up 4 bases; unmatched junction bases: 7. This record belongs to a study of OX40 agonist ivuxolimab in advanced cancers. Clones were sequenced by immunoSEQ multiplex PCR, and TCRdb holds only the in-frame ones, with some missing. Counted here are about 81,000 clones, approximately 79% occurring once; the ten biggest clones make up more than 6%. Anyone with autoimmune disease history or systemic immunosuppression was excluded. Study findings and constraints: Also present in some nonresponders was a low level of normalized T-cell clonal expansion.

The chain has TRBV4-3 and TRBJ2-7; 7 bases are shared with TRBD1. This specimen was CD4+ or CD8+ T cells sorted from blood, taken in a trial of the OX40 agonist ivuxolimab. The source is an adult with an advanced solid tumor such as melanoma, head and neck, liver or kidney cancer. CDR3 in amino acids: CASSQGLTGDYEQYF. DNA for the CDR3: TGCGCCAGCAGCCAAGGCTTAACAGGGGATTACGAGCAGTACTTC.